The rows below give T cell receptor beta chains drawn from one sample of a study of T cells in Graves' hyperthyroidism and ophthalmopathy. MiXCR, run by TCRdb on the multiplex PCR reads, gives a single entry per CDR3 protein. The sample has under 350,000 distinct CDR3 sequences; around 23% are singletons. Sample: blood. The receptors were gathered from a woman aged 45 to 65 with Graves' hyperthyroidism. Each CDR3 is given with its conserved first and last residue. D genes are given only for firm matches.

j_gene	d_gene	v_gene	CDR3aa
TRBJ1-1	NA	TRBV27	CASSLVWNTEAFF
TRBJ2-2	NA	TRBV2	CASSENSYTGELFF
TRBJ2-6	NA	TRBV6-1	CASSNPGAWRSGANVLTF
TRBJ2-3	NA	TRBV3-1	CASSQARRTLGPDTQYF
TRBJ2-7	NA	TRBV25-1	CASSIGVQAQYEQYF
TRBJ2-3	NA	TRBV3-1	CASSYTTDTQYF
TRBJ1-5	NA	TRBV15	CATSRGNSNQPQHF
TRBJ2-1	NA	TRBV28	CASSPLRGWATTTGSYNEQFF
TRBJ1-4	TRBD1	TRBV11-2	CASRSTGTGGEKLFF
TRBJ2-2	TRBD2	TRBV6-1	CASSFLAGTGTGELFF
TRBJ1-2	NA	TRBV20-1	CSASSATSPGGYTF
TRBJ1-6	NA	TRBV28	CASSSTSSSYNSPLHF
TRBJ2-3	NA	TRBV7-8	CASSLAGPGTDTQYF
TRBJ2-1	TRBD2	TRBV6-2/TRBV6-3	CATGRRLADYNEQFF
TRBJ1-1	NA	TRBV12-3/TRBV12-4	CASISFSGTEAFF
TRBJ2-5	TRBD1	TRBV20-1	CSASSTGVQETQYF
TRBJ2-1	NA	TRBV7-3	CASSQGQWGRGRYNEQFF
TRBJ2-2	NA	TRBV5-1	CASSLRGGPNTGELFF
TRBJ2-7	TRBD1	TRBV20-1	CSARDRDRGLYEQYF
TRBJ2-2	NA	TRBV19	CASSRGSTGELFF
TRBJ2-5	NA	TRBV11-3	CASSLRQGETQYF
TRBJ2-7	TRBD2	TRBV29-1	CSVEGGGSYEQYF